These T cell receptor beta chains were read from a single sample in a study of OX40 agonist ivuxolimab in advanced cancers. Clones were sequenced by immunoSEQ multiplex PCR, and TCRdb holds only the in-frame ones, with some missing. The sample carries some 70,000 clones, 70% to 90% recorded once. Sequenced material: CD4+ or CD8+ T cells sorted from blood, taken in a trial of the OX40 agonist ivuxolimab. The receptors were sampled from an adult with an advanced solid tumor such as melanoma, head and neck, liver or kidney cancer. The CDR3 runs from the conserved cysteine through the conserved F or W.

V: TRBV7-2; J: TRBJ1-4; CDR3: CASSSFHRGESEKLFF
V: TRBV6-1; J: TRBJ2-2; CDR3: CASIRTGELFF
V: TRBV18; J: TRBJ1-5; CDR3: CASSETAPGFTLPQPQHF
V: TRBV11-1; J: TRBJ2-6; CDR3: CASSLGLSSGANVLTF
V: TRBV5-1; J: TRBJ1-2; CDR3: CASSPTRGARDGGYTF
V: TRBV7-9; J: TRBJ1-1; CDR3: CASSLDGRRDTEAFF
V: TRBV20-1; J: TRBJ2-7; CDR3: CSADDWDEQYF
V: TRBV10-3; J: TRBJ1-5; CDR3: CAISTSGGDQPQHF
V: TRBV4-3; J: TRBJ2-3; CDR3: CASSQDAVKGDTQYF
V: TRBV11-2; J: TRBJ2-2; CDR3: CASSSHVRANTGELFF
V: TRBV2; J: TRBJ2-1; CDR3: CASSDDSGVRGSEQFF
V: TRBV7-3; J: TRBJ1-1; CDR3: CASSWGRNTEAFF
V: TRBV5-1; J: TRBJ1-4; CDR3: CASSSQPTETNEKLFF
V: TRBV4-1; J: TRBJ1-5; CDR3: CASSLDVGGLNQPQHF
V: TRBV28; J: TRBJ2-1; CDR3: CASREGLVSYNEQFF
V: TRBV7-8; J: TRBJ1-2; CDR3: CASSLEPGGFGYTF
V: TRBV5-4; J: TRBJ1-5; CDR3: CASSLGGLGQPQHF
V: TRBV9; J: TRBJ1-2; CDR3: CASSPAGQAYGYTF
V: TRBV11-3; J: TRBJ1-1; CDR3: CASSSMGTEAFF
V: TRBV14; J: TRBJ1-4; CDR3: CASSPLASATNEKLFF